The entry that follows covers one TCR beta chain sequence. The data were produced by immunoSEQ multiplex PCR, yet TCRdb's version contains in-frame clones alone and is incomplete. The table includes roughly 450,000 clones, approximately 90% detected once. The data were taken from a study of control samples from healthy donors and cancer patients. CDR1 KGHDR and CDR2 SFDVKD come from the germline V gene. CDR3 length: 18 residues. The junction had 13 bases not matched to a gene; V was cut back by 4 bases and J by 7 bases. The sample taken for sequencing was PBMCs. The chain carries TRBV24-1 and TRBJ1-5; 12 bases are shared with TRBD1. The sequence was obtained from a man aged 35 to 55 with head and neck cancer. In DNA form, the CDR3 reads TGTGCCACCAGTGACCCCTTGGGGGACAGGGGGCGCAGGCAGCCCCAGCATTTT. Translated: CATSDPLGDRGRRQPQHF.